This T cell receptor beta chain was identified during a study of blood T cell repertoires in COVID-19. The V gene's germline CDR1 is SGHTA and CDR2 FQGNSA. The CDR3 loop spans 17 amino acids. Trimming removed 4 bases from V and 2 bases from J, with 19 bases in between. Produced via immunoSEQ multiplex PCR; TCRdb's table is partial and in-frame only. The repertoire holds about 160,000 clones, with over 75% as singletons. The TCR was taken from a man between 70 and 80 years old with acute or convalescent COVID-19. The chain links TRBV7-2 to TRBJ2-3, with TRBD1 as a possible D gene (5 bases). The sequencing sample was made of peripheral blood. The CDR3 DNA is TGTGCCAGCAGCTCGAGTGGGGCAATGCTTATCACAGATACGCAGTATTTT. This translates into CASSSSGAMLITDTQYF.